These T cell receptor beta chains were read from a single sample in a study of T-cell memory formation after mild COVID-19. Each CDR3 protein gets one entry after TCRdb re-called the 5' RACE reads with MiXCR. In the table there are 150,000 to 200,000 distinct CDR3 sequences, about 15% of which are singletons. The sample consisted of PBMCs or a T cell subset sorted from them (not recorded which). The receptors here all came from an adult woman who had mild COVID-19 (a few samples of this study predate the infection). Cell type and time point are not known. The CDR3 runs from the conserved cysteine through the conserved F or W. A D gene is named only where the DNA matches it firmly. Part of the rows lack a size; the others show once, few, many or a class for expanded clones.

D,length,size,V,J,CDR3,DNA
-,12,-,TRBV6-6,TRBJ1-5,CASSYPDGAQHF,TGTGCCAGCAGTTACCCGGATGGTGCCCAGCATTTT
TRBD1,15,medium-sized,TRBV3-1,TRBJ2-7,CASSQPGQGSYEQYF,TGTGCCAGCAGCCAACCGGGACAGGGGTCCTACGAGCAGTACTTC
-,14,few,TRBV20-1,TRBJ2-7,CSAFRESGSYEQYF,TGCAGTGCTTTTAGGGAATCGGGTAGCTACGAGCAGTACTTC
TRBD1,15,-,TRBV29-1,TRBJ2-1,CSGTGTGGSYNEQFF,TGCAGCGGGACCGGGACAGGAGGCTCCTACAATGAGCAGTTCTTC
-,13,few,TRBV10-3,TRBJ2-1,CAISAVDYNEQFF,TGTGCCATCAGTGCGGTGGACTACAATGAGCAGTTCTTC
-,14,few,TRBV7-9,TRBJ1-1,CASSLIGQLVEAFF,TGTGCCAGCAGCTTAATCGGACAGCTCGTTGAAGCTTTCTTT
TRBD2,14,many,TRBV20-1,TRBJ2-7,CSAYRGGYSYEQYF,TGCAGTGCTTATCGGGGGGGGTACTCCTACGAGCAGTACTTC
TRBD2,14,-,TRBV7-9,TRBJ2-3,CASSRGGYTDTQYF,TGTGCCAGCAGCCGGGGGGGATACACAGATACGCAGTATTTT
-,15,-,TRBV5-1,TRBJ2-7,CASSLPDSFSYEQYF,TGCGCCAGCAGCTTGCCAGACAGTTTCTCCTACGAGCAGTACTTC
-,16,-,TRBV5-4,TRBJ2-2,CASSPIPPGANGELFF,TGTGCCAGCAGCCCCATACCCCCGGGGGCCAACGGGGAGCTGTTTTTT
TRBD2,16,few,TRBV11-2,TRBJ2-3,CASSRSRGGRTDTQYF,TGTGCCAGCAGCCGATCCCGGGGGGGCCGAACAGATACGCAGTATTTT
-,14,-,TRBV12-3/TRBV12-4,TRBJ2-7,CASRMPGRVYEQYF,TGTGCCAGCAGGATGCCAGGTCGAGTCTACGAGCAGTACTTC
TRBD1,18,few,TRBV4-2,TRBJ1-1,CASSHYGQDRPRNTEAFF,TGTGCCAGCAGCCATTACGGCCAGGACAGGCCTAGGAACACTGAAGCTTTCTTT
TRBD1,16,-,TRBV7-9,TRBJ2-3,CASSLLGTGTTDTQYF,TGTGCCAGCAGCTTATTGGGGACAGGGACCACAGATACGCAGTATTTT
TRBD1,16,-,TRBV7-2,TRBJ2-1,CASSLVGTGGSGEQFF,TGTGCCAGCAGCTTAGTAGGCACAGGGGGAAGCGGTGAGCAGTTCTTC
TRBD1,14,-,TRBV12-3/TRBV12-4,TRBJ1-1,CASRPTGANTEAFF,TGTGCCAGCAGACCGACAGGGGCGAACACTGAAGCTTTCTTT
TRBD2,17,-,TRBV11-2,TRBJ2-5,CASSSVAAGLAGETPYF,TGTGCCAGCAGCTCAGTGGCCGCGGGACTAGCGGGAGAAACCCCCTACTTC
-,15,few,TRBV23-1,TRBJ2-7,CASSQLTTGTYEQYF,TGCGCCAGCAGTCAGCTCACGACCGGAACCTACGAGCAGTACTTC
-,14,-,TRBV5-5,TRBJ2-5,CASSFDRSMETQYF,TGTGCCAGCAGCTTCGACAGGAGCATGGAGACCCAGTACTTC
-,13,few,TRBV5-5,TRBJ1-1,CASSFDDGRGAFF,TGTGCCAGCAGCTTTGATGACGGGAGGGGAGCTTTCTTT
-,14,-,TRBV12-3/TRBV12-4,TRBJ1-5,CASSFQQHSQPQHF,TGTGCCAGCAGTTTTCAGCAGCATAGTCAGCCCCAGCATTTT
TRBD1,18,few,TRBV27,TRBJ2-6,CATARWTGSRSGANVLTF,TGTGCCACCGCCCGCTGGACAGGGAGTCGATCTGGGGCCAACGTCCTGACTTTC
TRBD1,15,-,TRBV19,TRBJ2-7,CASSLPGQGAYEQYF,TGTGCCAGTAGTTTACCGGGACAGGGCGCTTACGAGCAGTACTTC
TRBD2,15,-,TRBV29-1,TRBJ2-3,CSVVPTSGRTDTQYF,TGCAGCGTTGTCCCTACTAGCGGGAGGACAGATACGCAGTATTTT
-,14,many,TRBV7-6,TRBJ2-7,CASSLEAGSYEQYF,TGTGCCAGCAGCTTAGAAGCGGGCTCCTACGAGCAGTACTTC
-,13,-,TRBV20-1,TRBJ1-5,CSARRDSNQPQHF,TGCAGTGCTAGGCGGGACAGCAATCAGCCCCAGCATTTT
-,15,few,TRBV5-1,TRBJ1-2,CASSRTVLGDYGYTF,TGCGCCAGCAGCCGGACAGTCCTTGGGGACTATGGCTACACCTTC
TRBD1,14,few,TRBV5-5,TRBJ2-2,CASSYTGDTGELFF,TGTGCCAGCAGCTATACAGGGGACACCGGGGAGCTGTTTTTT
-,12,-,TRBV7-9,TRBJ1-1,CASSRGSAEAFF,TGTGCCAGCAGCAGGGGTTCCGCTGAAGCTTTCTTT
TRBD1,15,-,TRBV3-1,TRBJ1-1,CASSRDRGRNTEAFF,TGTGCCAGCAGCCGCGACAGGGGGCGAAACACTGAAGCTTTCTTT
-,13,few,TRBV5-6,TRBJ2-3,CASSPRRPDTQYF,TGTGCCAGCAGCCCTCGCAGACCGGATACGCAGTATTTT
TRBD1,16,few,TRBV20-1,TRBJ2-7,CSARVRDRGRSYEQYF,TGCAGTGCTAGAGTTCGGGACAGGGGGCGTTCCTACGAGCAGTACTTC
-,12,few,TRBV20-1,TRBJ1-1,CSALDRNTEAFF,TGCAGTGCCTTGGACAGGAACACTGAAGCTTTCTTT
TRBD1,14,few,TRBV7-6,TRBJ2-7,CASSYRTGPYEQYF,TGTGCCAGCAGCTACAGGACAGGCCCCTACGAGCAGTACTTC
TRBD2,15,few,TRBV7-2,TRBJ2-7,CASGKLAGGPYEQYF,TGTGCCAGCGGCAAACTAGCGGGGGGTCCCTACGAGCAGTACTTC
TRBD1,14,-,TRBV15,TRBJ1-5,CATSNGGGRQPQHF,TGTGCCACCAGCAATGGAGGGGGCCGTCAGCCCCAGCATTTT
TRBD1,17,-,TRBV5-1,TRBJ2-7,CASSLDTDRDQTYEQYF,TGCGCCAGCTCACTCGATACAGACAGGGATCAGACCTACGAGCAGTACTTC
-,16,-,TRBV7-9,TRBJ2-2,CAAQPEARSYTGELFF,TGTGCCGCTCAGCCAGAAGCGCGGAGCTACACCGGGGAGCTGTTTTTT
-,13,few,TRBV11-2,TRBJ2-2,CASSPAHTGELFF,TGTGCCAGCAGCCCCGCTCACACCGGGGAGCTGTTTTTT
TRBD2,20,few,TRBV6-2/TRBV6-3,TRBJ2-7,CASSYPQWTSGGTDSYEQYF,TGTGCCAGCAGTTACCCGCAATGGACTAGCGGGGGCACCGACTCCTACGAGCAGTACTTC
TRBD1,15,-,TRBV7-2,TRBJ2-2,CASSWGQPNTGELFF,TGTGCCAGCAGCTGGGGACAGCCGAACACCGGGGAGCTGTTTTTT
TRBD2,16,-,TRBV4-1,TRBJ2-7,CASSQEDRAGGYEQYF,TGCGCCAGCAGCCAAGAAGATCGGGCGGGGGGCTACGAGCAGTACTTC